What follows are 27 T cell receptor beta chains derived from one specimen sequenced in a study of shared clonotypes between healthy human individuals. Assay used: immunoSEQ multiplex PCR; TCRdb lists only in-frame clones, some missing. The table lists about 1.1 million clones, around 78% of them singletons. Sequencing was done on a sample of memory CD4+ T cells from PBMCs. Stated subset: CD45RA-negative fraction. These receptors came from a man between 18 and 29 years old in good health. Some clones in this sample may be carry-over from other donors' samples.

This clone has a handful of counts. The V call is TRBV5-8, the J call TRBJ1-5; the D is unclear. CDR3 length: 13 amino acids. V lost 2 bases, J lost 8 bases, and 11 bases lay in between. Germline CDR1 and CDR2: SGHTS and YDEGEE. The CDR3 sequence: CASSLETLEPQHF. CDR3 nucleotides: TGTGCCAGCAGCTTAGAGACATTGGAGCCCCAGCATTTT.

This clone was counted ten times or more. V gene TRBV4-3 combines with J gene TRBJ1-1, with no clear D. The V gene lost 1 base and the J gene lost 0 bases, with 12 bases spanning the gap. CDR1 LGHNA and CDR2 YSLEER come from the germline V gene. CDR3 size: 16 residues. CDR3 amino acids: CASSQARRALNTEAFF. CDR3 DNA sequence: TGCGCCAGCAGCCAAGCTAGGCGGGCCCTGAACACTGAAGCTTTCTTT.

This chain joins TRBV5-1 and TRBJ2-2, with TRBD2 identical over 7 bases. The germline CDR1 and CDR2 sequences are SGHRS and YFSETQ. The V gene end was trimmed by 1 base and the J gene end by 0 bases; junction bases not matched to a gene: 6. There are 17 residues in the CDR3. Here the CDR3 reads CASSLMAGEANTGELFF. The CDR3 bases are TGCGCCAGCAGCTTGATGGCGGGAGAGGCGAACACCGGGGAGCTGTTTTTT.

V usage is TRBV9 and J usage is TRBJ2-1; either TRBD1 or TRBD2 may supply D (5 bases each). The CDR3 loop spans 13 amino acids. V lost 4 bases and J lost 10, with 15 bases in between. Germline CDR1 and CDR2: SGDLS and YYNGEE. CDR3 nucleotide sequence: TGTGCCAGCAGCTTCGGGGCCTCCGGCGAGCAGTTCTTC. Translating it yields CASSFGASGEQFF.

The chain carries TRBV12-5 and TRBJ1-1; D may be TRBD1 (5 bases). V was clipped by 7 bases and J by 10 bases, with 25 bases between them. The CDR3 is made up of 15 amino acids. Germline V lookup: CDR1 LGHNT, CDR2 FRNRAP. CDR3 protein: CASVLPRDSEPSAFF. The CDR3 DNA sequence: TGTGCTAGTGTTCTGCCCCGGGACTCCGAACCTTCAGCTTTCTTT.

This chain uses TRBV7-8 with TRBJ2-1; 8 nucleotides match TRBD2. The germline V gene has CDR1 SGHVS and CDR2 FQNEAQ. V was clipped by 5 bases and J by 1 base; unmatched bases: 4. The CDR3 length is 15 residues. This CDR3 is CASSPREGSYNEQFF. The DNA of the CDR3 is TGTGCCAGCAGCCCCCGGGAGGGGTCCTACAATGAGCAGTTCTTC.

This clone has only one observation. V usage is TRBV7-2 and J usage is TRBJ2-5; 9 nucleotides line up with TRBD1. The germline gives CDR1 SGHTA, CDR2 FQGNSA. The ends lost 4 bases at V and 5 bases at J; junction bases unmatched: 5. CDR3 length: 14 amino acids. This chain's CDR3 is CASSSTGGGETQYF. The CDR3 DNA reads TGTGCCAGCAGCTCAACAGGGGGCGGGGAGACCCAGTACTTC.

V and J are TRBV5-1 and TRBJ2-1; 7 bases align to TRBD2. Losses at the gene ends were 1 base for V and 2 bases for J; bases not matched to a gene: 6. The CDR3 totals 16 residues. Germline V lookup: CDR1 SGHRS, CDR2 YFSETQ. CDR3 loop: CASSLTAGVTYNEQFF. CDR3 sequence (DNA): TGCGCCAGCAGCTTGACGGCGGGAGTTACCTACAATGAGCAGTTCTTC.

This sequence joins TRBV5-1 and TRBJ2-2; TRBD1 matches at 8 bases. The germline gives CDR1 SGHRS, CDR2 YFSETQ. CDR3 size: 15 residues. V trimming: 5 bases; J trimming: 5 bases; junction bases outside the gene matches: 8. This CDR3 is CASRSPGGQTGELFF. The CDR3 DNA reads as TGCGCCAGCAGGTCCCCAGGGGGCCAAACCGGGGAGCTGTTTTTT.

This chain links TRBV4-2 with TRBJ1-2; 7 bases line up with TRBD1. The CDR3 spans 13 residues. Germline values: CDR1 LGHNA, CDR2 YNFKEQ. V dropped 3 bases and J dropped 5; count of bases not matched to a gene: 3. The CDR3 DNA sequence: TGTGCCAGCAGCCACGGGACAGAGTATGGCTACACCTTC. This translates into CASSHGTEYGYTF.

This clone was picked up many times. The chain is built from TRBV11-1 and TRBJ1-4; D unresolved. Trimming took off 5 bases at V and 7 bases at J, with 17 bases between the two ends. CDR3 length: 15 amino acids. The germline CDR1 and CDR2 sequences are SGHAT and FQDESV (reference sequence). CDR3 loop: CASSASRGSGEKLFF. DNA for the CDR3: TGTGCCAGCAGCGCAAGCAGAGGGAGCGGTGAAAAACTGTTTTTT.

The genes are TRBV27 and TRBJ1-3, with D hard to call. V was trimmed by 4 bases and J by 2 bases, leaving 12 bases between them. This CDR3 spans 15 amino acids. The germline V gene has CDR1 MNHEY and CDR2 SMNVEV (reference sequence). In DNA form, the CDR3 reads TGTGCCAGCAGTTCGGCGGGAATAACTGGAAACACCATATATTTT. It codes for CASSSAGITGNTIYF.

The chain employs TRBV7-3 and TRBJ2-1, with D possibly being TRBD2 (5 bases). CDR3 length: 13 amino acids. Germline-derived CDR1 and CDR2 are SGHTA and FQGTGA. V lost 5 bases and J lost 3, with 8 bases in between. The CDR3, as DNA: TGTGCCAGCAGCACCGGACTCTACAATGAGCAGTTCTTC. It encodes CASSTGLYNEQFF. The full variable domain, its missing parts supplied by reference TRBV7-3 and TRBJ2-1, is GAGVSQTPSNKVTEKGKYVELRCDPISGHTALYWYRQSLGQGPEFLIYFQGTGAADDSGLPNDRFFAVRPEGSVSTLKIQRTERGDSAVYLCASSTGLYNEQFFGPGTRLTVL.

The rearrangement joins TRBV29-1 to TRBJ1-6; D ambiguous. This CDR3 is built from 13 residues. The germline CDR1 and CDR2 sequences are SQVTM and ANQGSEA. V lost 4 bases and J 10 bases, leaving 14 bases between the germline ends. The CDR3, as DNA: TGCAGCGTTGGGTCGGGCAAAGGCTCACCCCTCCACTTT. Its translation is CSVGSGKGSPLHF.

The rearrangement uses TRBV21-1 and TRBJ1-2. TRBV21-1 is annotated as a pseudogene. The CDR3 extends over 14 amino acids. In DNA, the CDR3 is TGTGCCAGCAGCTCTGAAAAAGGGAACTATGGCTACACCTTC. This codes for CASSSEKGNYGYTF.

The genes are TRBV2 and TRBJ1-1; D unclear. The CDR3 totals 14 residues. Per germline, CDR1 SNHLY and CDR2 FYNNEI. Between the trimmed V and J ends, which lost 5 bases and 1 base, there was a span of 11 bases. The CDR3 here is CASSPQQRNTEAFF. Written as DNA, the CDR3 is TGTGCCAGCAGTCCACAGCAAAGGAACACTGAAGCTTTCTTT.

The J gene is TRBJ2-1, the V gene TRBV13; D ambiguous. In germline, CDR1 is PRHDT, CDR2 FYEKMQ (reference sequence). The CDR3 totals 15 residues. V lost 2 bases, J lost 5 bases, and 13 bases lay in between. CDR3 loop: CASSLSLISNNEQFF. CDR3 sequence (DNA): TGTGCCAGCAGCTTATCCCTCATCTCGAACAATGAGCAGTTCTTC.

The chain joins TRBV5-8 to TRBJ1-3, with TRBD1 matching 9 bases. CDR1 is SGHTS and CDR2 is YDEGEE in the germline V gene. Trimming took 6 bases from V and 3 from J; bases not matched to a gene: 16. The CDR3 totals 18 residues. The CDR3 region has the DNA TGTGCCAGCACCAAAACCGGGACAGGGCCAGCGGGTGGAAACACCATATATTTT. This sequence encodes CASTKTGTGPAGGNTIYF.

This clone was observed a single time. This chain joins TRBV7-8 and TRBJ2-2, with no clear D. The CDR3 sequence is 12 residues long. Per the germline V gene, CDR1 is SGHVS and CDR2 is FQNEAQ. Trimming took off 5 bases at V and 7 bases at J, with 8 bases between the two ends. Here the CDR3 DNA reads TGTGCCAGCAGCCCCATCCACGGGGAGCTGTTTTTT. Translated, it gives CASSPIHGELFF.

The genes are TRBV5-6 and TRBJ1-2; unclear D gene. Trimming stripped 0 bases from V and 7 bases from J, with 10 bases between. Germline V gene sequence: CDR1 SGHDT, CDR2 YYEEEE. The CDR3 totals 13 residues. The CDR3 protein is CASSLEGGGGYTF. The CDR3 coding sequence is TGTGCCAGCAGCTTGGAGGGTGGAGGTGGCTACACCTTC.

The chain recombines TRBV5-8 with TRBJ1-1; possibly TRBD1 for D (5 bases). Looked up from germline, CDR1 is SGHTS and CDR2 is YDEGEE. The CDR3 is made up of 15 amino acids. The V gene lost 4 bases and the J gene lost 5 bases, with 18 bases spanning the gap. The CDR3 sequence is CASSQGFPRGTEAFF. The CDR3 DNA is TGTGCCAGCAGCCAAGGATTTCCCCGGGGGACTGAAGCTTTCTTT.

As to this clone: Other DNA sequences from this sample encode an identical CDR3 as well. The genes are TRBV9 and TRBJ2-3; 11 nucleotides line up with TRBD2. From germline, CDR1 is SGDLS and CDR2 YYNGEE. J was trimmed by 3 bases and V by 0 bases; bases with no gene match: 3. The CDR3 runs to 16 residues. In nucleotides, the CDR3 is TGTGCCAGCAGCGTAGCTGGGACTAGCGGAACAGATACGCAGTATTTT. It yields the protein CASSVAGTSGTDTQYF.

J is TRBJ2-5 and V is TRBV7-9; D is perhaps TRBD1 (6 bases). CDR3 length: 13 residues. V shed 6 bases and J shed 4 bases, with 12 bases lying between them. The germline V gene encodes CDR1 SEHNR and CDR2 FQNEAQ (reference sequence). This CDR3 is CASRWAGVETQYF. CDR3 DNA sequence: TGTGCCAGCAGATGGGCAGGGGTAGAGACCCAGTACTTC.

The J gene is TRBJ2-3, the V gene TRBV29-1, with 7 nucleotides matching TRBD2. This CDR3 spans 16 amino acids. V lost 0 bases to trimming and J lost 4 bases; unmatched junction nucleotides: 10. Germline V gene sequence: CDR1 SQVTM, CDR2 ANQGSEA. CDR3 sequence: CSVEDRGRAEADTQYF. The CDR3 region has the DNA TGCAGCGTTGAAGATCGTGGGAGGGCCGAGGCAGATACGCAGTATTTT.

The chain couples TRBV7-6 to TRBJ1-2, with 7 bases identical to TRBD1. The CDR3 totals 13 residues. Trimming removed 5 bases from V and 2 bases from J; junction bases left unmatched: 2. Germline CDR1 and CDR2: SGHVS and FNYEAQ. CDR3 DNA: TGTGCCAGCAGCGTGGGACAGAACTATGGCTACACCTTC. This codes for CASSVGQNYGYTF.

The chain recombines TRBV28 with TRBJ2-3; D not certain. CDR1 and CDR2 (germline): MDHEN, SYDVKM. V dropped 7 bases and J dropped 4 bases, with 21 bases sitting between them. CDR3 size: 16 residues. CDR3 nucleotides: TGTGCCAGCACCCACCAGTGGGCGGACGGGCCAGATACGCAGTATTTT. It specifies CASTHQWADGPDTQYF.

The CDR3 DNA reads as TGTGCCAGCAGCATTGGGTACACCGGGGAGCTGTTTTTT. The encoded protein is CASSIGYTGELFF. The V and J genes are TRBV11-2 and TRBJ2-2; D remains unclear. The CDR3 has 13 residues. V was cut by 5 bases and J by 3 bases, with 7 bases left in between. Germline V lookup: CDR1 SGHAT, CDR2 FQNNGV.